These T cell receptor beta chains were read from a single sample in a study of cytomegalovirus exposure and HLA in healthy donors. TCRdb keeps only in-frame clones here, not all; method: immunoSEQ multiplex PCR. The repertoire consists of approximately 210,000 clones, with over 60% occurring once and the leading ten covering about 1.1%. The sequencing input was PBMCs. These receptors all come from a woman in her thirties or forties in good health and CMV-seronegative. Both conserved end residues are part of each CDR3. Each record gives: J gene, V gene, clone size, D gene, CDR3 length, CDR3 DNA, CDR3 protein. D genes are given only for firm matches. Only some rows state a clone size, as once, few, many or a class for expanded clones.

TRBJ1-1	TRBV11-3	.	.	13	TGTGCCAGCAGTCTTAGGGGGAACACTGAAGCTTTCTTT	CASSLRGNTEAFF
TRBJ1-1	TRBV5-4	.	.	15	TGTGCCAGCAGCTTTGTTCGGGGGACGGGAACTGAAGCTTTCTTT	CASSFVRGTGTEAFF
TRBJ2-3	TRBV6-5	.	.	14	TGTGCCAGCAGTCCCGTGGCAGACACAGATACGCAGTATTTT	CASSPVADTDTQYF
TRBJ1-4	TRBV6-6	few	TRBD1	14	TGTGCCAGCAAAGTGACAGGGGGGTCTGAAAAACTGTTTTTT	CASKVTGGSEKLFF
TRBJ1-5	TRBV19	.	.	15	TGTGCCAGTAGTATCAGCAGGGCCCCCAATCAGCCCCAGCATTTT	CASSISRAPNQPQHF
TRBJ2-5	TRBV5-8	.	TRBD1	17	TGTGCCAGCAGCTTGGGTCAGACAGGGCAGTACCAAGAGACCCAGTACTTC	CASSLGQTGQYQETQYF
TRBJ2-2	TRBV5-4	.	.	17	TGTGCCAGCAGCTCGGACAGAGCCCAAGAGCGGATCGGGGAGCTGTTTTTT	CASSSDRAQERIGELFF
TRBJ2-5	TRBV18	.	TRBD1	14	TGTGCCAGCTCACAGGGGACAGAGCAAGAGACCCAGTACTTC	CASSQGTEQETQYF
TRBJ1-1	TRBV11-2	.	.	11	TGTGCCAGCAGCCCCTCCACTGAAGCTTTCTTT	CASSPSTEAFF
TRBJ2-6	TRBV5-1	few	TRBD1	16	TGCGCCAGCAGACCGGGACAGATTTCTGGGGCCAACGTCCTGACTTTC	CASRPGQISGANVLTF
TRBJ2-3	TRBV4-3	.	TRBD2	17	TGCGCCAGCAGCCATGCTTTAGCGGGAGGACGGGGAGATACGCAGTATTTT	CASSHALAGGRGDTQYF
TRBJ1-5	TRBV4-2	.	.	15	TGTGCCAGCAGCCAAGATAGCGGGGAACGTCAGCCCCAGCATTTT	CASSQDSGERQPQHF
TRBJ2-2	TRBV6-1	.	.	15	TGTGCCAGCAAAACTTTTACAGGGAACACCGGGGAGCTGTTTTTT	CASKTFTGNTGELFF
TRBJ1-2	TRBV19	few	.	12	TGTGCCAGTAGTATTATGAACTATGGCTACACCTTC	CASSIMNYGYTF
TRBJ1-3	TRBV5-4	.	.	14	TGTGCCAGCAGCTCTCCGGGAATTGGAAACACCATATATTTT	CASSSPGIGNTIYF
TRBJ2-5	TRBV7-2	.	.	12	TGTGCCAGCAGCCCCCCACAAGAGACCCAGTACTTC	CASSPPQETQYF
TRBJ1-4	TRBV29-1	.	.	14	TGCAGCGTGTATGGAGACAGATCTAATGAAAAACTGTTTTTT	CSVYGDRSNEKLFF